This TCR beta chain was identified during a study of T cells in tumors after PD-1 blockade. Across the study: Prior checkpoint blockade, systemic immunosuppressant use, or anti-cancer therapy within 4 weeks excluded patients. Daily vismodegib 150 mg continued in a subset of anti-PD-1-treated patients.

Germline lookup yields CDR1 LGHDT and CDR2 YNNKEL (reference sequence). V lost 0 bases and J lost 2, with 8 bases in between. This CDR3 has 15 amino acids. Repertoires were generated with immunoSEQ multiplex PCR, while TCRdb's copy carries only in-frame clones and drops some. The table includes roughly 50,000 clones, over 75% detected once. This chain links TRBV3-1 (or the pseudogene TRBV3-2) with TRBJ1-3; D not certain. Sequencing used PBMCs, obtained before anti-PD-1 treatment. The receptor was derived from a human donor with basal cell carcinoma. CDR3 amino acids: CASSQEGGAGNTIYF. The CDR3 DNA follows: TGTGCCAGCAGCCAAGAGGGTGGGGCTGGAAACACCATATATTTT.